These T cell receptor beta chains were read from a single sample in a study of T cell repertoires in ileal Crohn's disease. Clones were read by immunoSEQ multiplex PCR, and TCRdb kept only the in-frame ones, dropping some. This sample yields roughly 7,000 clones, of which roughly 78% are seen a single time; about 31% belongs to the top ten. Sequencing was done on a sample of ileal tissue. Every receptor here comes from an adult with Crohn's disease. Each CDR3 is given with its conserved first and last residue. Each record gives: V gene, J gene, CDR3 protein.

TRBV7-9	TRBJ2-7	CASSSGYYEQYF
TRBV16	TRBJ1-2	CASSLTGYGYTF
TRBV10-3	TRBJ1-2	CAISEYGGEDGYTF
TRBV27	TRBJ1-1	CASSSPWGPLRGAFF
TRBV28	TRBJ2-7	CASSSATEQYF
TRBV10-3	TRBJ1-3	CAISESQARTSGNTIYF
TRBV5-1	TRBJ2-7	CASSRTGGSYEQYF
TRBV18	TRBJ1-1	CASSSRGGDNTEAFF
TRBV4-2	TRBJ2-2	CASSQEYMGTGELFF
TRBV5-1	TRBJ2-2	CASSLIAGGTGELFF
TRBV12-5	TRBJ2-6	CASGSPKGTGDSGANVLTF
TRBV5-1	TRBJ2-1	CASSPRVEAGGGNEQFF
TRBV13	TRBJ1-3	CASSPDGNTIYF
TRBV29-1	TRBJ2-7	CSVGEANYEQYF
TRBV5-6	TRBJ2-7	CASSLMSSYEQYF
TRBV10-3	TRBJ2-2	CAIRGVAANTGELFF
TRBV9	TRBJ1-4	CASSVAPASGGEKLFF
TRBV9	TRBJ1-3	CASSVQGYSGNTIYF
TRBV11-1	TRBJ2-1	CASSFSRRDRNNEQFF
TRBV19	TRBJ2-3	CAAGTGKTDTQYF
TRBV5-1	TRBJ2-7	CASSLEAGTAYEQYF
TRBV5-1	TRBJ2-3	CASSLRQTSGNTDTQYF
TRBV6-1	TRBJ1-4	CAIAYEKLFF
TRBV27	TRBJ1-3	CATRAPGNTIYF
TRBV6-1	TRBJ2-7	CATGTGSYEQYF
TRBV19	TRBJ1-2	CASSMAGESYGYTF
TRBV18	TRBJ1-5	CASSPVGGDNQPQHF
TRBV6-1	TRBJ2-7	CASSRTGVYEQYF
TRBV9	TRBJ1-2	CASSVGLPDRFYGYTF